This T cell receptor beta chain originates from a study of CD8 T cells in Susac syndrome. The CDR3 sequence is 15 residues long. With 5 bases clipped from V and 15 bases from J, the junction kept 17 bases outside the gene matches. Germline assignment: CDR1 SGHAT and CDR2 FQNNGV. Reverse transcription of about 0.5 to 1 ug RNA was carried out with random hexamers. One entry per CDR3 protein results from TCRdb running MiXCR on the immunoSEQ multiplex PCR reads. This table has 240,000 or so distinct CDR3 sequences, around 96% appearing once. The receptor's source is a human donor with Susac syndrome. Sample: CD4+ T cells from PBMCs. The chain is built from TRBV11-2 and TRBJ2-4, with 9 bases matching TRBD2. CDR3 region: CASSPRRGSGGFGYF. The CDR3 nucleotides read TGTGCCAGCAGCCCCCGCCGGGGTAGCGGGGGTTTTGGGTACTTC.